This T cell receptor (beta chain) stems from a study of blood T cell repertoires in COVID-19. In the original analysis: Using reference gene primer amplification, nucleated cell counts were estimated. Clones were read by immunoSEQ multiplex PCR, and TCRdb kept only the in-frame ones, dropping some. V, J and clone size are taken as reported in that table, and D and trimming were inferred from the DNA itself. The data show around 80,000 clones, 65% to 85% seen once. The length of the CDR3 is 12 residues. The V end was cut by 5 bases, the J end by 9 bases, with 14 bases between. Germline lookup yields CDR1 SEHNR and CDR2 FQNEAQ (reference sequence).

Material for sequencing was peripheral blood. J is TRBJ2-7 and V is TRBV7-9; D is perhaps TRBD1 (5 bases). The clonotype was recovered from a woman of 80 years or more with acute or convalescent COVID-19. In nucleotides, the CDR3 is TGTGCCAGCAGCCCCTCCGCTCAGGGGCAGTACTTC. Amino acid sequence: CASSPSAQGQYF.